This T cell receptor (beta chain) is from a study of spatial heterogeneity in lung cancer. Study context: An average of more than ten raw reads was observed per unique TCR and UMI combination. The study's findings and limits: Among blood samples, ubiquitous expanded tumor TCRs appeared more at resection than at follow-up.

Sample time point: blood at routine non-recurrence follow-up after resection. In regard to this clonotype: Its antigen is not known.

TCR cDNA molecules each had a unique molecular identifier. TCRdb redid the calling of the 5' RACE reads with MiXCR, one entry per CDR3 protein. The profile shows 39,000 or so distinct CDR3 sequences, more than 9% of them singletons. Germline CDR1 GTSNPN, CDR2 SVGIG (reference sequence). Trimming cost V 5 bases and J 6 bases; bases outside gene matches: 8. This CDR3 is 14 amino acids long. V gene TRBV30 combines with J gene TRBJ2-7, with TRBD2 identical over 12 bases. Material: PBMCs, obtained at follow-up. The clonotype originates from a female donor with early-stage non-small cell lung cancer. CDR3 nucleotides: TGTGCCTGGGCCCTAGCGGGGGGGCCTGGCGAGCAGTACTTC. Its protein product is CAWALAGGPGEQYF.